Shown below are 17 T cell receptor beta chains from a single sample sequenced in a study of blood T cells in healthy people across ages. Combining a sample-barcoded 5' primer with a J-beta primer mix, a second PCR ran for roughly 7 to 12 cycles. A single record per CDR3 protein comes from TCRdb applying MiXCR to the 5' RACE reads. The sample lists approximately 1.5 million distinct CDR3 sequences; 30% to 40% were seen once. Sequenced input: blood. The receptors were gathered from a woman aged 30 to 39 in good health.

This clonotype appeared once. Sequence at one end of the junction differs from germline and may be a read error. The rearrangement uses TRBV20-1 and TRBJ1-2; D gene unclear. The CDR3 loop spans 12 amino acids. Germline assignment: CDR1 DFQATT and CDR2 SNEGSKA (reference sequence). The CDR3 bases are TGCAGTGTTAGAGATATCTTGGAGGGCTACACCTTC. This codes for CSVRDILEGYTF.

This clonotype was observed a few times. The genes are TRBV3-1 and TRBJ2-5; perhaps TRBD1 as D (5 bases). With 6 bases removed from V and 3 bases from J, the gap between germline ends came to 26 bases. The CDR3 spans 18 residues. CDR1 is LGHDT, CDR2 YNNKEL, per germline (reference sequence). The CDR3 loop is CASSQPLGQASLEETQYF. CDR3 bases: TGTGCCAGCAGTCAACCATTGGGGCAGGCCTCCTTGGAAGAGACCCAGTACTTC.

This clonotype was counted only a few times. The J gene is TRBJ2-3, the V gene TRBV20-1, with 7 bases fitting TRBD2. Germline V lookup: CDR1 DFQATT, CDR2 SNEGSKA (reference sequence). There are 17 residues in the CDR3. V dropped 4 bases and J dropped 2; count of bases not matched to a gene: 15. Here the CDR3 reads CSAIEPLAGPTTDTQYF. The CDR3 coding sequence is TGCAGTGCTATAGAGCCCTTAGCGGGCCCAACCACAGATACGCAGTATTTT.

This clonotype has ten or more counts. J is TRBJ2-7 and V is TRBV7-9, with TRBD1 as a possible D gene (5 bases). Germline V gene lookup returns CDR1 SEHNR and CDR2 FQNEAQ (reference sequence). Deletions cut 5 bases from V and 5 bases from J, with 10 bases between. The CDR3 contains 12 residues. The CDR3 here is CASSPDRDEQYF. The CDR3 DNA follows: TGTGCCAGCAGCCCAGACAGAGACGAGCAGTACTTC.

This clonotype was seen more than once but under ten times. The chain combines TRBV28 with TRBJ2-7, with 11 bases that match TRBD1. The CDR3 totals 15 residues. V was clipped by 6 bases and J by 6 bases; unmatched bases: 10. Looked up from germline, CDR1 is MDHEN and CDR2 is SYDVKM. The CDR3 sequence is CASRGQGGILGEQYF. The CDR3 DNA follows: TGTGCCAGCAGGGGACAGGGGGGCATCCTAGGCGAGCAGTACTTC. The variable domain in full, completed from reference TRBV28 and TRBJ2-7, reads DVKVTQSSRYLVKRTGEKVFLECVQDMDHENMFWYRQDPGLGLRLIYFSYDVKMKEKGDIPEGYSVSREKKERFSLILESASTNQTSMYLCASRGQGGILGEQYFGPGTRLTVT.

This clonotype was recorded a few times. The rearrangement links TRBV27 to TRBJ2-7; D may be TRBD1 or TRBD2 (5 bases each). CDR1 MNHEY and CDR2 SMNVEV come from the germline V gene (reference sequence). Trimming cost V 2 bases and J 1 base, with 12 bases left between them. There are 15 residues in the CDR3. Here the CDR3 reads CASSLRDGVSYEQYF. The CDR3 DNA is TGTGCCAGCAGTTTACGGGACGGGGTTTCCTACGAGCAGTACTTC.

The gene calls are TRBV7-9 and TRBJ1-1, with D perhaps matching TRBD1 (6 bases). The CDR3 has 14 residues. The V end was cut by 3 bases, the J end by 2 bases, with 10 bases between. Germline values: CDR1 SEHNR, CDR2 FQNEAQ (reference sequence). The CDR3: CASSLDRINTEAFF. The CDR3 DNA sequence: TGTGCCAGCAGCTTGGACAGAATTAACACTGAAGCTTTCTTT.

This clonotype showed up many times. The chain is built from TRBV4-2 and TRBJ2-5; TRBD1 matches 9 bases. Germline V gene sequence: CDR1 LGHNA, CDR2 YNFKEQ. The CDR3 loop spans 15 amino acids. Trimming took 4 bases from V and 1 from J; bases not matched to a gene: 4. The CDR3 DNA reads TGTGCCAGCAGCCCACCGGGACAGGGCCAAGAGACCCAGTACTTC. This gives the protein CASSPPGQGQETQYF.

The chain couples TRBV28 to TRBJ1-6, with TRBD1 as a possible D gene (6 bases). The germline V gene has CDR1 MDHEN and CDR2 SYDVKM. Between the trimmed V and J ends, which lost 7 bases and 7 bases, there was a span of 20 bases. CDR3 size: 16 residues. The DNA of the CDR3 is TGTGCCAGCACCCTCGATTGGACCGACAGGAATTCACCCCTCCACTTT. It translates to CASTLDWTDRNSPLHF.

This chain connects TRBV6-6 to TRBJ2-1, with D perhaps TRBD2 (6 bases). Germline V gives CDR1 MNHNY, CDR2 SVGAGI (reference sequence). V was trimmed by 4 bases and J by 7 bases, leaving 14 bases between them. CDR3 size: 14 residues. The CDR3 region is CASSSRLVGNEQFF. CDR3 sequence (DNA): TGTGCCAGCAGTTCCCGACTAGTCGGGAATGAGCAGTTCTTC.

The CDR3 DNA reads as TGTGCCTGGAGTGTATCAGGCGAGCAGTACTTC. Amino acid sequence: CAWSVSGEQYF. This rearrangement joins TRBV30 to TRBJ2-5, with D unresolved. Judging by the DNA end, TRBJ2-7 fits better; the J call may be wrong. The germline V gene encodes CDR1 GTSNPN and CDR2 SVGIG (reference sequence). This CDR3 region has 11 residues.

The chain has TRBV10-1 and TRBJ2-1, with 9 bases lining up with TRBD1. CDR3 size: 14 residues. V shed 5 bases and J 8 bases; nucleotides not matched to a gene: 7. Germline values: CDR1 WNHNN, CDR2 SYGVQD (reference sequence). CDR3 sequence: CASSSGQGPDEQFF. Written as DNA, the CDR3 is TGCGCCAGCAGTTCCGGACAGGGGCCAGATGAGCAGTTCTTC.

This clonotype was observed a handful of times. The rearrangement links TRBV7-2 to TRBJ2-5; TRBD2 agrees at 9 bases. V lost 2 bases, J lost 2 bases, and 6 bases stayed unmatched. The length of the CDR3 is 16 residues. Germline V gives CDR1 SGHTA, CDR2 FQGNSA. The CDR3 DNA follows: TGTGCCAGCAGCTTAATGGCTAGCGGGATACAAGAGACCCAGTACTTC. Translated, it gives CASSLMASGIQETQYF.

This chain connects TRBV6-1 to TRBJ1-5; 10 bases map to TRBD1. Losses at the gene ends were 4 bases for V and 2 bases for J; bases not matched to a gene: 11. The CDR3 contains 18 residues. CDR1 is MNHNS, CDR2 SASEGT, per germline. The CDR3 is CASSGHRDRGRRNQPQHF. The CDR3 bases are TGTGCCAGCAGTGGACACCGGGACAGGGGAAGACGCAATCAGCCCCAGCATTTT.

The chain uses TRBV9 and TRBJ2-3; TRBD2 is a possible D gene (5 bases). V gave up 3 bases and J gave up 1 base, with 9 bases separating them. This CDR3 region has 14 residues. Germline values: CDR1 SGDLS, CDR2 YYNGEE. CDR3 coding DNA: TGTGCCAGCAGCGCCGGAGGAGGCACAGATACGCAGTATTTT. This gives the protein CASSAGGGTDTQYF.

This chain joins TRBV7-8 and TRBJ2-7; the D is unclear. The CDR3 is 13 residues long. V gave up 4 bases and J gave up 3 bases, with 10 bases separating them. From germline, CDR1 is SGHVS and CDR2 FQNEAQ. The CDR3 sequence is CASSSGFIYEQYF. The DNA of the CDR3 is TGTGCCAGCAGCTCGGGCTTTATCTACGAGCAGTACTTC.

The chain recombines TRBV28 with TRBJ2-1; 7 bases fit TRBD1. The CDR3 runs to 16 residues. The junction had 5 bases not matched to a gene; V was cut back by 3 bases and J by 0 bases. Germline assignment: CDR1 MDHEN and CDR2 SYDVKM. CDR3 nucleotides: TGTGCCAGCAGTTTCAGAGCAGGGGGCTCCTACAATGAGCAGTTCTTC. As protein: CASSFRAGGSYNEQFF.